These 8 T cell receptor beta chains were all obtained from the same sample, sequenced in a study of OX40 agonist ivuxolimab in advanced cancers. The library was prepared using the immunoSEQ multiplex PCR assay. The source is immuneACCESS, and TCRdb retained only in-frame sequences with V and J called. Part of the clones is not carried over; for the studies checked, unresolved V genes explain less than half of this, and the remainder is unexplained. This sample is represented by under 55,000 clones; roughly 82% of them were singletons. Approximately 16% of the sample is taken by the ten largest. Specimen: CD4+ or CD8+ T cells sorted from blood, collected in a trial of the OX40 agonist ivuxolimab. These receptor sequences come from an adult with an advanced solid tumor such as melanoma, head and neck, liver or kidney cancer.

In this sample, this clone turned up once. The J gene is TRBJ2-6, the V gene TRBV5-4, with D uncertain. The V gene lost 5 bases and the J gene lost 2 bases, with 5 bases spanning the gap. Per germline, CDR1 SGHNT and CDR2 YYREEE (reference sequence). The CDR3 length is 13 residues. CDR3 sequence (DNA): TGTGCCAGCAGGAAGGCTGGGGCCAACGTCCTGACTTTC. Its protein product is CASRKAGANVLTF.

This rearrangement joins TRBV27 to TRBJ1-4, with D maybe TRBD1 (6 bases). The length of the CDR3 is 13 residues. The V gene's germline CDR1 is MNHEY and CDR2 SMNVEV (reference sequence). Trimming cost V 5 bases and J 7 bases, with 11 bases left between them. CDR3 loop: CASSGEGGEKLFF. The CDR3 nucleotides read TGTGCCAGCAGTGGGGAAGGGGGTGAAAAACTGTTTTTT.

The CDR3 DNA reads as TGTGCCAGCAGCTCGGGACTAGCGGACCTGTACAATGAGCAGTTCTTC. Protein: CASSSGLADLYNEQFF. The V gene is TRBV13, the J gene TRBJ2-1, with 11 bases aligning to TRBD2. The V gene's germline CDR1 is PRHDT and CDR2 FYEKMQ (reference sequence). The trim removed 4 bases at V and 4 bases at J, leaving 6 bases unmatched. There are 16 residues in the CDR3.

V and J are TRBV11-3 and TRBJ1-3, with TRBD1 as a possible D gene (5 bases). The germline gives CDR1 SGHNT, CDR2 YENEEA. This CDR3 has 14 residues. Trimming pared 5 bases from V and 4 bases from J, leaving 12 bases between. The CDR3 region is CASSLPGLGNTIYF. The CDR3, as DNA: TGTGCCAGCAGCCTCCCAGGGCTAGGAAACACCATATATTTT.

V and J are TRBV4-1 and TRBJ2-7; 8 bases agree with TRBD1. The CDR3 is 16 amino acids. CDR1 MGHRA and CDR2 YSYEKL come from the germline V gene. The V gene end was trimmed by 2 bases and the J gene end by 2 bases; junction bases not matched to a gene: 8. For the CDR3, the DNA is TGCGCCAGCAGCCAAATACCGGGACAGGTAACCTACGAGCAGTACTTC. It codes for CASSQIPGQVTYEQYF.

The V and J genes are TRBV19 and TRBJ2-7, with D perhaps TRBD1 (6 bases). CDR3 length equals 15 residues. Germline loops: CDR1 LNHDA, CDR2 SQIVND (reference sequence). V was clipped by 3 bases and J by 2 bases, with 14 bases between them. The CDR3: CASSMEGTPPYEQYF. The CDR3 DNA follows: TGTGCCAGTAGTATGGAAGGGACACCTCCCTACGAGCAGTACTTC.

The chain employs TRBV13 and TRBJ2-7, with D perhaps matching TRBD2 (5 bases). From germline, CDR1 is PRHDT and CDR2 FYEKMQ (reference sequence). Trimming shortened V by 2 bases and J by 5 bases, and 13 bases separated the two germline ends. The CDR3 is 14 residues long. The CDR3 DNA reads TGTGCCAGCAGCTTACTGGGAGAGGGAGACGAGCAGTACTTC. Residues: CASSLLGEGDEQYF.

The chain links TRBV12-5 to TRBJ1-5, with D hard to call. The CDR3 sequence is 13 residues long. With 1 base removed from V and 4 bases from J, the gap between germline ends came to 5 bases. Per the germline V gene, CDR1 is LGHNT and CDR2 is FRNRAP. The CDR3 here is CASGLGTNQPQHF. The CDR3 region has the DNA TGTGCTAGTGGTTTGGGTACGAATCAGCCCCAGCATTTT.